This is a list of T cell receptor beta chains from one sample in a study of coeliac disease. The data were produced by immunoSEQ multiplex PCR, yet TCRdb's version contains in-frame clones alone and is incomplete. The repertoire holds around 3,000 clones, with less than 55% as singletons. The specimen sequenced was intraepithelial lymphocytes from the gut. The receptors stem from a woman aged 70-85 years with celiac disease. CDR3s leave out the opening cysteine and the closing phenylalanine or tryptophan.

J: TRBJ2-7
V: TRBV6-5
CDR3: ASSLRDSTYEQY

J: TRBJ1-2
V: TRBV5-8
CDR3: ASSTGTGAFYGYT

J: TRBJ2-3
V: TRBV9
CDR3: ASSTGGTDTQY

J: TRBJ2-3
V: TRBV13
CDR3: ASSSIMDRVITDTQY

J: TRBJ1-1
V: TRBV6-1
CDR3: ASSSFPGGQAF

J: TRBJ1-1
V: TRBV7-8
CDR3: ASSLPSRTGRMGNTEAF

J: TRBJ1-2
V: TRBV7-9
CDR3: ASSLGGRLYGYT

J: TRBJ2-6
V: TRBV6-1
CDR3: ASSGGDSGANVLT

J: TRBJ2-1
V: TRBV7-9
CDR3: ASSSLAGANEQF

J: TRBJ2-5
V: TRBV11-2
CDR3: ASSLLGQQETQY

J: TRBJ2-7
V: TRBV6-1
CDR3: ASSLTAVYEQY